This T cell receptor (beta chain) was profiled in a study of shared clonotypes between healthy human individuals. Findings and caveats of the study: Estimated clonotype richness was generally higher in naive than memory subsets.

Terminally differentiated effector memory CD45RA+ cells were excluded by CCR7 positive selection of CD45RO-negative cells. Details on this clone: Antigen: not known.

The repertoire was sequenced with immunoSEQ multiplex PCR; TCRdb's copy has only in-frame clones and lacks some. Altogether hundreds of thousands of clones are present, around 95% being singletons, with the ten largest covering approximately 0.11%. Sequences were obtained from naive CD8+ T cells sorted from blood. This TCR was sampled from a woman in her twenties or thirties in good health.

The CDR3 DNA reads TGTGCCAGCAGTTTAGGTGGAGGGACAGGGTTTCAGCCCCAGCATTTT. Translated, it gives CASSLGGGTGFQPQHF. The J gene is TRBJ1-5, the V gene TRBV27; 9 bases map to TRBD1. Losses at the gene ends were 2 bases for V and 6 bases for J; bases not matched to a gene: 8. CDR3 length: 16 residues. Germline-derived CDR1 and CDR2 are MNHEY and SMNVEV (reference sequence).